What follows is one T cell receptor (beta chain) and its context. Antigen unknown. Only in-frame clones appear in the TCRdb table, and some are missing; sequencing was by immunoSEQ multiplex PCR. Seen here are approximately 26,000 clones, less than 95% observed once, and the top ten hold about 0.5%. With 6 bases removed from V and 2 bases from J, the gap between germline ends came to 15 bases. This CDR3 has 15 residues. The germline CDR1 and CDR2 sequences are SGHRS and YFSETQ. Time point of the sample: newly diagnosed, previously untreated cHL patient sample. By magnetic negative selection, CD4+ T cells were purified from thawed PBMCs. Newly diagnosed classical Hodgkin lymphoma PBMCs, still untreated, provided the comparison samples. The data belong to a study of PD-1 blockade in classical Hodgkin lymphoma. Study-wide points: Newly diagnosed patients were reported to exhibit reduced baseline TCR diversity relative to healthy donors. Why repertoires differed is undefined; disease activity or prior therapy possibly contributed.

The TCR originated in a human donor with classical Hodgkin lymphoma. This chain links TRBV5-1 with TRBJ2-1; no clear D. The sequencing sample was made of CD4+ T cells from blood. CDR3 loop: CASTFTAGAYNEQFF. The CDR3 nucleotides read TGCGCCAGCACCTTCACGGCAGGAGCCTACAATGAGCAGTTCTTC. Using reference TRBV5-1 and TRBJ2-1 for the parts outside the CDR3, the full variable domain is KAGVTQTPRYLIKTRGQQVTLSCSPISGHRSVSWYQQTPGQGLQFLFEYFSETQRNKGNFPGRFSGRQFSNSRSEMNVSTLELGDSALYLCASTFTAGAYNEQFFGPGTRLTVL.